This record covers a single T cell receptor (beta chain). The antigen remains unidentified. Primers included in the PCR were 60 Vbeta and 13 Jbeta primers. Produced via immunoSEQ multiplex PCR; TCRdb's table is partial and in-frame only. In the table there are some 140,000 clones, approximately 70% of which are singletons. The sample originates from a study of cytomegalovirus exposure and HLA in healthy donors. General study points: Indistinguishable V segments such as TRBV6-2 and TRBV6-3 were excluded. Data from an earlier analysis indicated that most TCR beta V segments were productive either about 87% or about 30% of the time. TCR beta V- and J-gene trimming, according to a later analysis, was linked to a missense DCLRE1C variant.

Trimming removed 2 bases at V and 9 bases at J, with 14 bases between. The CDR3 length is 13 residues. Germline-derived CDR1 and CDR2 are SGHDT and YYEEEE. This rearrangement joins TRBV5-6 to TRBJ2-5; a possible D gene is TRBD1 (6 bases). This receptor was taken from a woman aged 40-49 years in good health and CMV-seronegative. The sample was PBMCs. The CDR3: CASSLQGPAAQYF. The CDR3 coding sequence is TGTGCCAGCAGCTTACAGGGCCCAGCGGCCCAGTACTTC.